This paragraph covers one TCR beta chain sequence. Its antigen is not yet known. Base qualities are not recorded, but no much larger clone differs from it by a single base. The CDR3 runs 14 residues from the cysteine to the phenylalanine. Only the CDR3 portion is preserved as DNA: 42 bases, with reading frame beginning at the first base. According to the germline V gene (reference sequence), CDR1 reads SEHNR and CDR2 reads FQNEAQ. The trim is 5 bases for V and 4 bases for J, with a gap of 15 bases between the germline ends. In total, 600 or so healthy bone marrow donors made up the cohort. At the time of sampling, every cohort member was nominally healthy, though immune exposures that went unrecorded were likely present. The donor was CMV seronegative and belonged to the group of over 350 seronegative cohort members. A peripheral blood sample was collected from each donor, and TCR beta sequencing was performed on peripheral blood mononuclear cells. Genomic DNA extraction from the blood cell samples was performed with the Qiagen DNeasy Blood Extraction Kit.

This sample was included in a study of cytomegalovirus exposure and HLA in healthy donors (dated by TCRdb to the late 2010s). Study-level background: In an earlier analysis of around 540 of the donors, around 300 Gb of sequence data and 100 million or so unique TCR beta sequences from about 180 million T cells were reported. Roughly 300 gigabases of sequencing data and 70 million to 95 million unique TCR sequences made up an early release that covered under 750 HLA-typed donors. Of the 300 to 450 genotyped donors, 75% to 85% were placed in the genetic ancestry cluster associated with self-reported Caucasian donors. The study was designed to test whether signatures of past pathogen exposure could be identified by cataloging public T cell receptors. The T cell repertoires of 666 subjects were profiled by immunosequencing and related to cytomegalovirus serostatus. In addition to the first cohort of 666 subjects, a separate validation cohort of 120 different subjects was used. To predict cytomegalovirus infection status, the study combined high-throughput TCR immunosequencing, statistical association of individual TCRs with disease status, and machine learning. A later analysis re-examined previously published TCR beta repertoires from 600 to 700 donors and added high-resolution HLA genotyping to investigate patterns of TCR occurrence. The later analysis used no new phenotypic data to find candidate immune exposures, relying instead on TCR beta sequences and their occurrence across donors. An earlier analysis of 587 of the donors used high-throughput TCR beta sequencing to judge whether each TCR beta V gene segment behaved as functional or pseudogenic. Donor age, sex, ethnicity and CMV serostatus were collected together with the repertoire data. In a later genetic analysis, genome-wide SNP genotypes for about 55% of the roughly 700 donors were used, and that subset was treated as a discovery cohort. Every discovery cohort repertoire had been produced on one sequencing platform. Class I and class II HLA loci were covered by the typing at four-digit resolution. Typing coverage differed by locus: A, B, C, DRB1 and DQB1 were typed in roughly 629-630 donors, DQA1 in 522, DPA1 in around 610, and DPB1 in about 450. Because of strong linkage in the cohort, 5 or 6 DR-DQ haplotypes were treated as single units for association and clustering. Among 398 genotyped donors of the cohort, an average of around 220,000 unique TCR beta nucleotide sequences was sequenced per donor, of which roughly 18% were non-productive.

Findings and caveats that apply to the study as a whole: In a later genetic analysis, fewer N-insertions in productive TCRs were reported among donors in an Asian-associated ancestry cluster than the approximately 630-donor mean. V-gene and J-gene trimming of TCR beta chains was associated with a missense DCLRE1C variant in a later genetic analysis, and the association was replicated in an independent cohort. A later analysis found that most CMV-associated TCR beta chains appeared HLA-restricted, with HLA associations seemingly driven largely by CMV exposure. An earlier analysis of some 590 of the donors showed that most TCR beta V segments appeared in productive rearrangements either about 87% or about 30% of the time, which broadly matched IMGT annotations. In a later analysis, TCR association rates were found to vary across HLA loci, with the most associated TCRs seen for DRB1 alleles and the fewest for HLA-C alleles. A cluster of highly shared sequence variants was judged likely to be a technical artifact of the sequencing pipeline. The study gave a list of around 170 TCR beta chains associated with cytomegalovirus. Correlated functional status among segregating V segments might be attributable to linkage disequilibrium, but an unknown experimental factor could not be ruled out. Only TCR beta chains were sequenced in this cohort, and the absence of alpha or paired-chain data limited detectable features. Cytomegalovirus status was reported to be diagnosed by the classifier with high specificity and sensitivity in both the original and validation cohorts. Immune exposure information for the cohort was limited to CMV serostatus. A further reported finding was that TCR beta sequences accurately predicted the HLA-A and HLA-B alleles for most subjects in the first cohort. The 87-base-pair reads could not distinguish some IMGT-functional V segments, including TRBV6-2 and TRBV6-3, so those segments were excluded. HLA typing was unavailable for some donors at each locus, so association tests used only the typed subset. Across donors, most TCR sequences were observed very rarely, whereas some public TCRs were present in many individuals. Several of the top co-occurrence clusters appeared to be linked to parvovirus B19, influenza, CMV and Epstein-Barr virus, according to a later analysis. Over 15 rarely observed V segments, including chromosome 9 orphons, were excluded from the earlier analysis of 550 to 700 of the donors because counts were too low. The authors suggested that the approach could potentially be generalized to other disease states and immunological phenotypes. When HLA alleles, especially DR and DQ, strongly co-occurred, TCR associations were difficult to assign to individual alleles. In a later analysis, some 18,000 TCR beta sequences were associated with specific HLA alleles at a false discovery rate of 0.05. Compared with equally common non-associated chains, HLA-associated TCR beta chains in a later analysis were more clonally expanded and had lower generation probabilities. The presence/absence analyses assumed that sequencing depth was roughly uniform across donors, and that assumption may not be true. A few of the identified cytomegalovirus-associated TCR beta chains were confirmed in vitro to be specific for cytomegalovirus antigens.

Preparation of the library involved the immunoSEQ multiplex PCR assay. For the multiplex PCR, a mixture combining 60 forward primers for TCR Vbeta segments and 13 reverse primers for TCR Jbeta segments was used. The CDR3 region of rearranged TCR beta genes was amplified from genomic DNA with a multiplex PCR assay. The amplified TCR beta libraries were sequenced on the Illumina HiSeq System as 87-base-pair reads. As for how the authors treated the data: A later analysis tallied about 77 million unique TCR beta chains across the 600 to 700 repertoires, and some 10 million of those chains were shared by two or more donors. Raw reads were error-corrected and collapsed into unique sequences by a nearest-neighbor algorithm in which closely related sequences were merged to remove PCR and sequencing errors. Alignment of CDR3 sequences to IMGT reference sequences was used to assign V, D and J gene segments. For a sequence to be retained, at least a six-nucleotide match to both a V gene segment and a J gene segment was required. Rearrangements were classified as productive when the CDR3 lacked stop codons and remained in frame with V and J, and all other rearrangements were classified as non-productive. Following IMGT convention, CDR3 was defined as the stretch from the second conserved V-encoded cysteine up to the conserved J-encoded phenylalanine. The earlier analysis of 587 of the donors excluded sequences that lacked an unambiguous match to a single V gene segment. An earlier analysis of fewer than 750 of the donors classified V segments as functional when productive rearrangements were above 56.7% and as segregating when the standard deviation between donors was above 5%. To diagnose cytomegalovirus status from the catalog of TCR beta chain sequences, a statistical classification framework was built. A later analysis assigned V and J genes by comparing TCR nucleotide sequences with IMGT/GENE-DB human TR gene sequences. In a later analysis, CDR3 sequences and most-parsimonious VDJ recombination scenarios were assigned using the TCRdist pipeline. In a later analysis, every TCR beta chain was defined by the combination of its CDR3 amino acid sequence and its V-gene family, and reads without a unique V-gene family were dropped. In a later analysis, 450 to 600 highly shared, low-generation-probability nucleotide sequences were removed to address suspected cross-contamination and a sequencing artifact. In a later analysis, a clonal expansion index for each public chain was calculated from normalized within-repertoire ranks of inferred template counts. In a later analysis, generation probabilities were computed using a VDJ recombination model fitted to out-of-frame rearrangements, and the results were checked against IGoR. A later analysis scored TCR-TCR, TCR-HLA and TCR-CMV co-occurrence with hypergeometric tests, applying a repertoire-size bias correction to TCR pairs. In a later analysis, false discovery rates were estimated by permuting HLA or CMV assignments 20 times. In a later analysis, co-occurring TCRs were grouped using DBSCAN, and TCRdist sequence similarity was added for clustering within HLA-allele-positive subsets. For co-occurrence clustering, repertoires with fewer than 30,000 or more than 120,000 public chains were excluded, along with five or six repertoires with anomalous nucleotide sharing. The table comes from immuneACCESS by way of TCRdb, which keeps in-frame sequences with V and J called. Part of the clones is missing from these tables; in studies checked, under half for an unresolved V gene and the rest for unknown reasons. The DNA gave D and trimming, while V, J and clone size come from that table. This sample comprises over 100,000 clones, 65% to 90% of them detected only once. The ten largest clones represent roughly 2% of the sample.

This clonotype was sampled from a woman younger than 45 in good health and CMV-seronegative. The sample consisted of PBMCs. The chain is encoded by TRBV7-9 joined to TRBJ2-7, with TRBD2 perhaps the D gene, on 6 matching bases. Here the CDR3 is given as CASSRGLRGYEQYF. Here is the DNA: TGTGCCAGCAGCCGGGGACTGCGAGGGTACGAGCAGTACTTC. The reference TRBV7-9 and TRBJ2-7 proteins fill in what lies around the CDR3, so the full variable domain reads DTGVSQNPRHKITKRGQNVTFRCDPISEHNRLYWYRQTLGQGPEFLTYFQNEAQLEKSRLLSDRFSAERPKGSFSTLEIQRTEQGDSAMYLCASSRGLRGYEQYFGPGTRLTVT.